These 2 T cell receptor beta chains were all obtained from the same sample, sequenced in a study of shared clonotypes between healthy human individuals. Profiling relied on immunoSEQ multiplex PCR, and the TCRdb table lists in-frame clones only, not all of them. The sample consists of over 2 million clones, just under 95% of them appearing once. Sequenced: naive CD4+ T cells from PBMCs. Subset defined: CD45RA+ positively selected. All receptors come from a man aged 18 to 35 in good health. Some clones in this sample may be carry-over from other donors' samples.

The genes are TRBV6-6 and TRBJ2-7; D possibly uses TRBD1 or TRBD2 (6 bases each). Per germline, CDR1 MNHNY and CDR2 SVGAGI (reference sequence). The CDR3 consists of 14 residues. V was shortened by 7 bases and J by 3 bases, with 16 bases between the two germline ends. CDR3 region: CASTPGGVRYEQYF. The DNA of the CDR3 is TGTGCCAGCACCCCCGGGGGCGTCCGCTACGAGCAGTACTTC.

V gene TRBV7-8 combines with J gene TRBJ1-5, with D uncertain. The ends were cut back, 4 bases at V and 0 bases at J, with 13 bases in the middle. The germline V gene has CDR1 SGHVS and CDR2 FQNEAQ. The CDR3 runs 16 residues. The CDR3 DNA reads as TGTGCCAGCAGCTCAACACGTATCAATAGCAATCAGCCCCAGCATTTT. Amino acid sequence: CASSSTRINSNQPQHF.